Presented here are 29 T cell receptor delta chains from one specimen sequenced in a study of gamma-delta chains in newborns, infants, children. With CATT, TCRdb re-called clones from the reads. The sample shows 9,100 or so delta-chain clones, approximately 1.5% of them seen only once. What was sequenced was blood. The receptor source for this set is a child who was a newborn, infant or young child, either healthy, febrile or measles-vaccinated (not recorded which).

This clone was seen a handful of times. With a much larger clone just one base away, this may be a read error. This sample also contains other DNA sequences that code for the same CDR3. The chain employs TRDV1 and TRDJ1; TRDD3 agrees at 13 bases. Germline V CDR1 and CDR2: TSWWSYY, QGS. This CDR3 spans 20 amino acids. The CDR3 region has the DNA TGTGCACTTGATTCTACTGGGGGATACGCTACCCCAACAAACACCGATAAACTCATCTTT. Translated: CALDSTGGYATPTNTDKLIF.

This clone qualifies as medium-sized. The rearrangement links TRDV2 to TRDJ1, with D hard to call. CDR1 is GEAIGNYY and CDR2 is EKD in the germline V gene. The CDR3 runs to 16 residues. Trimming took 5 bases from V and 0 from J, leaving 18 bases between them. For the CDR3, the DNA is TGTGCCTGTGTAGTTCGTAAAGGTCTTCACACCGATAAACTCATCTTT. Translated: CACVVRKGLHTDKLIF.

This clone came up a few times. The V call is TRDV1, the J call TRDJ1; 9 bases agree with TRDD3. V lost 5 bases, J lost 12 bases, and 19 bases stayed unmatched. The CDR3 covers 16 residues. Germline V gene data show CDR1 as TSWWSYY and CDR2 as QGS. The CDR3 spells CALGTSFLWVGIRVIF. Written as DNA, the CDR3 is TGTGCTCTTGGGACCTCCTTCCTTTGGGTGGGGATACGTGTCATCTTT.

This clone was observed a few times. TCRdb has a much larger clone's protein, which differs at residue 4 from the translation of this DNA, likely because of a read error; what is shown is the protein translated from the DNA. Distinct nucleotide sequences in the sample also encode this CDR3. This sequence joins TRDV2 and TRDJ3, with 10 bases identical to TRDD3. Germline values: CDR1 GEAIGNYY, CDR2 EKD. There are 20 residues in the CDR3. Written as DNA, the CDR3 is TGTGCCTGTGGCACCGTACTGGGGGATCGATCCTCCTGGGACACCCGACAGATGTTTTTC. Translating gives CACGTVLGDRSSWDTRQMFF.

In the case of this clone: The protein that TCRdb holds for this DNA derives from a much larger clone and differs from the translated DNA at residue 9, which likely indicates a read error; the protein shown here is translated from the DNA. J is TRDJ2 and V is TRDV2; D not resolved. Germline CDR1 reads GEAIGNYY; CDR2 reads EKD. The CDR3 contains 20 residues. Trimming shortened V by 1 base and J by 1 base, and 24 bases separated the two germline ends. The CDR3 DNA is TGTGCCTGTGACACTGGGAGGGCCGCCCCCTTTAGCCTTTTGACAGCACAACTCTTCTTT. As protein: CACDTGRAAPFSLLTAQLFF.

This clone is termed medium-sized (0.01 to 0.1%). This chain links TRDV1 with TRDJ1; 12 nucleotides match TRDD3. Losses at the gene ends were 3 bases for V and 3 bases for J; bases not matched to a gene: 14. The CDR3 runs to 19 residues. CDR1 TSWWSYY and CDR2 QGS come from the germline V gene. CDR3 in DNA: TGTGCTCTTGGGGATCCGAATGCCTACTGGGGGATACCGTCCGATAAACTCATCTTT. As protein: CALGDPNAYWGIPSDKLIF.

Of note for this clone: The protein TCRdb lists belongs to a much larger clone and differs from this DNA's translation at residue 7, which points to a read error; the protein shown is made from the DNA. This chain joins TRDV2 and TRDJ1; D gene unclear. CDR3 length equals 15 residues. Per germline, CDR1 GEAIGNYY and CDR2 EKD. CDR3 loop: CACDTVEIPTDKLIF. Written as DNA, the CDR3 is TGTGCCTGCGACACGGTGGAGATCCCCACCGATAAACTCATCTTT.

Turning to this clone: At residue 11, the TCRdb protein departs from the DNA translation, so the protein shown here was derived from the DNA itself. The V and J genes are TRDV1 and TRDJ1; 7 positions match TRDD3. Germline CDR1 and CDR2: TSWWSYY and QGS. The CDR3 spans 19 residues. Unmatched junction bases numbered 21, after V lost 4 bases and J lost 4 bases. The CDR3: CALGGHSNSWWIRGDKLIF. The CDR3 DNA sequence: TGTGCTCTTGGGGGCCACTCCAATTCTTGGTGGATACGCGGCGATAAACTCATCTTT.

This clone is labeled medium-sized. The chain is built from TRDV1 and TRDJ1; possibly TRDD2 or TRDD3 for D (5 bases each). CDR3 size: 21 residues. Between the trimmed V and J ends, which lost 4 bases and 0 bases, there was a span of 30 bases. Germline values: CDR1 TSWWSYY, CDR2 QGS. CDR3 DNA sequence: TGTGCTCTTGGGGGACCCTTCTTCTACGATCGAAGGGATCAGGACACCGATAAACTCATCTTT. Encoded protein: CALGGPFFYDRRDQDTDKLIF.

This clone rates as medium-sized. The V and J genes are TRDV1 and TRDJ1, with D possibly TRDD2 on 8 matching bases. Trimming stripped 1 base from V and 0 bases from J, with 21 bases between. Per germline, CDR1 TSWWSYY and CDR2 QGS. The CDR3 runs to 19 residues. CDR3 in DNA: TGTGCTCTTGGGGAACCTCTTCCTACGGGGGGATGGTACACCGATAAACTCATCTTT. It translates to CALGEPLPTGGWYTDKLIF.

This clone turned up a few times. A mismatch at residue 8 separates the TCRdb protein from the translated DNA, so the protein presented here was translated from the DNA. V and J are TRDV1 and TRDJ1; no reliable D call. CDR3 length: 18 residues. CDR1 and CDR2 (germline): TSWWSYY, QGS. Trimming shortened V by 4 bases and J by 0 bases, and 21 bases separated the two germline ends. CDR3 in DNA: TGTGCTCTTGGGGGGCCGATGGAGGGACTCGTTTACACCGATAAACTCATCTTT. Translated: CALGGPMEGLVYTDKLIF.

To note about this clone: This DNA's translation and the protein TCRdb lists, from a much larger clone, do not match at residue 13, likely due to a read error; the protein shown is translated from the DNA. Here the CDR3 reads CACDTVGDSPWDARQMFF. The CDR3 DNA reads as TGTGCCTGTGACACCGTGGGGGATAGCCCCTGGGACGCCCGACAGATGTTTTTC. The J gene is TRDJ3, the V gene TRDV2, with 9 bases fitting TRDD3. The germline CDR1 and CDR2 sequences are GEAIGNYY and EKD. This CDR3 has 18 amino acids.

The sample holds a few counts of this clone. In the same sample, other DNA sequences code for this CDR3. The rearrangement joins TRDV1 to TRDJ1; 10 bases are a match to TRDD3. Germline V gene data show CDR1 as TSWWSYY and CDR2 as QGS. V dropped 0 bases and J dropped 3; count of bases not matched to a gene: 13. The CDR3 has 19 residues. CDR3 in DNA: TGTGCTCTTGGGGAACTCCCCCCTCGCCTGGGGGATAGCGCCGATAAACTCATCTTT. Encoded protein: CALGELPPRLGDSADKLIF.

Notes on this clone: This clone may be a read error of a much larger clone one base away. Other DNA sequences in the same sample also yield this CDR3. The chain is built from TRDV2 and TRDJ1; 8 nucleotides align to TRDD3. Germline CDR1 and CDR2: GEAIGNYY and EKD. The CDR3 contains 18 residues. With V trimmed by 3 bases and J by 0 bases, 14 bases remained unmatched. The CDR3 DNA reads as TGTGCCTGTGACTCTCGTACTGGGGGGTACGAGTACACCGATAAACTCATCTTT. This translates into CACDSRTGGYEYTDKLIF.

Notes on this clone: TCRdb shows a much larger clone's protein in place of this DNA's translation, and the two differ at residue 8, likely through a read error; the protein shown is translated from the DNA. The gene calls are TRDV3 and TRDJ1; no firm D call. V dropped 0 bases and J dropped 5 bases, with 19 bases sitting between them. Germline V gene sequence: CDR1 TVYSNPD, CDR2 GDNSRS (reference sequence). The CDR3 extends over 15 amino acids. CDR3 nucleotide sequence: TGTGCCTTTAGGTACAGACTCGGTTCTCAGGATAAACTCATCTTT. Translation: CAFRYRLGSQDKLIF.

This clone is classed as medium-sized (0.01 to 0.1%). In the same sample, other DNA sequences code for this CDR3. This CDR3 reads CALGDPTFTGGSPYADKLIF. CDR3 in DNA: TGTGCTCTTGGAGACCCCACGTTTACTGGGGGATCCCCGTACGCCGATAAACTCATCTTT. V and J are TRDV1 and TRDJ1, with 10 nucleotides matching TRDD3. This CDR3 has 20 amino acids. Trimming cost V 6 bases and J 3 bases; bases outside gene matches: 22. Germline values: CDR1 TSWWSYY, CDR2 QGS.

Notes on this clone: TCRdb's protein sequence differs at residue 5 from the translated DNA; the protein presented here follows the DNA. V is TRDV3 and J is TRDJ1, with 8 nucleotides matching TRDD3. Trimming at V came to 2 bases and at J to 1 base, leaving 12 bases not matched to a gene. This CDR3 spans 16 amino acids. Germline V gene sequence: CDR1 TVYSNPD, CDR2 GDNSRS (reference sequence). The CDR3 DNA reads TGTGCCTTTTACTTGGGGATACATAGGGTCACCGATAAACTCATCTTT. Its protein is CAFYLGIHRVTDKLIF.

This clone was detected a few times. DNA for the CDR3: TGTGCTCTTGGGGAACCGAACCATTTAGGCCTTCCTGCTACTGGGGGATACGCTTTCTTTTTGACAGCACAACTCTTCTTT. Protein sequence: CALGEPNHLGLPATGGYAFFLTAQLFF. The chain combines TRDV1 with TRDJ2; 13 bases match TRDD3. There are 27 residues in the CDR3. V lost 1 base and J lost 1; bases outside the gene matches: 30. Germline V gives CDR1 TSWWSYY, CDR2 QGS.

In regard to this clone: The mismatch at residue 14 between this DNA's translation and the TCRdb protein of a much larger clone likely reflects a read error; the protein shown is translated from the DNA. The V gene is TRDV2, the J gene TRDJ3; tentatively, D is TRDD3 (6 bases). Germline CDR1 GEAIGNYY, CDR2 EKD. This CDR3 region has 17 residues. The CDR3 bases are TGTGCCTGTGACGGCGTACTGGGCACCTGGGACACCCGACGGATGTTTTTC. This translates into CACDGVLGTWDTRRMFF.

In regard to this clone: A much larger clonotype is one base distant, so this may be a read error. The chain couples TRAV29/DV5 to TRDJ1; 10 bases are shared with TRDD3. The CDR3 has 21 amino acids. CDR1 is NSMFDY and CDR2 is ISSIKDK in the germline V gene. The CDR3 sequence is CATSVLATTGGSDLYTDKLIF. The CDR3 DNA reads as TGTGCAACAAGCGTGCTCGCTACGACTGGGGGATCCGACTTGTACACCGATAAACTCATCTTT.

A few counts support this clone. Translating the DNA gives a protein that differs from the TCRdb entry at residue 3; the protein shown here is that DNA translation. The genes are TRDV3 and TRDJ1; 7 nucleotides align to TRDD3. Germline CDR1 is TVYSNPD and CDR2 is GDNSRS (reference sequence). The CDR3 runs 17 residues. J lost 2 bases, V lost 4 bases, and 19 bases had no gene match. The CDR3 coding sequence is TGTGCCTCCTCAATGGCCTTAGCGGGGGATCCGACCGATAAACTCATCTTT. It specifies CASSMALAGDPTDKLIF.

V usage is TRDV2 and J usage is TRDJ3, with a possible D match to TRDD3 (5 bases). The CDR3 contains 19 residues. The germline CDR1 and CDR2 sequences are GEAIGNYY and EKD. Trimming cost V 0 bases and J 0 bases, with 14 bases left between them. The CDR3 here is CACDTVGNLSSWDTRQMFF. CDR3 nucleotide sequence: TGTGCCTGTGACACCGTGGGGAATCTTAGCTCCTGGGACACCCGACAGATGTTTTTC.

This clone was seen only a few times. A much larger clonotype is one base distant, so this may be a read error. Other nucleotide sequences in the sample specify the same CDR3. This chain connects TRDV1 to TRDJ1, with 7 bases lining up with TRDD2. From germline, CDR1 is TSWWSYY and CDR2 QGS. The CDR3 is made up of 15 amino acids. The CDR3 bases are TGTGCTCTTGGGGAACATTTCCTACTAGGCGATAAACTCATCTTC. Its translation is CALGEHFLLGDKLIF.

There are a few counts of this clone. V usage is TRDV1 and J usage is TRDJ1; D is perhaps TRDD1 or TRDD3 (5 bases each). V lost 1 base and J 2 bases, leaving 17 bases between the germline ends. Germline V gene data show CDR1 as TSWWSYY and CDR2 as QGS. The CDR3 length is 17 residues. CDR3 residues: CALGERSLKYWTDKLIF. For the CDR3, the DNA is TGTGCTCTTGGGGAACGGTCGCTCAAATACTGGACCGATAAACTCATCTTT.

By share, this clone counts as medium-sized. Other DNA variants within this sample encode the same CDR3. The chain combines TRDV3 with TRDJ1; TRDD3 agrees at 7 bases. The CDR3 spans 15 residues. Trimming cost V 4 bases and J 0 bases; bases outside gene matches: 11. The germline V gene has CDR1 TVYSNPD and CDR2 GDNSRS (reference sequence). The CDR3: CASQGTGDYTDKLIF. CDR3 bases: TGTGCCTCTCAAGGGACTGGGGATTACACCGATAAACTCATCTTT.

In the case of this clone: This clone may be a read error of a much larger clone one base away. Other DNA sequences from this sample encode an identical CDR3 as well. The chain combines TRDV1 with TRDJ1; unclear D gene. Germline V gene data show CDR1 as TSWWSYY and CDR2 as QGS. The CDR3 contains 14 residues. In DNA form, the CDR3 reads TGTGCTCTTGGGGAACCGCCCCTCACGATGGGACTCATCTTC. It translates to CALGEPPLTMGLIF.

This clone was detected only a few times. The database protein in TCRdb disagrees with the DNA translation at residue 13; the sequence shown here was translated from the DNA. The chain is built from TRDV1 and TRDJ2; D gene uncertain. Germline CDR1 is TSWWSYY and CDR2 is QGS. The CDR3 has 18 residues. CDR3 amino acids: CALGELRRNPSLAAQLFF. The DNA of the CDR3 is TGTGCTCTTGGGGAACTAAGGCGGAATCCAAGTTTGGCAGCACAACTCTTCTTT.

This clone has more than one count but fewer than ten. TCRdb pairs this DNA with a much larger clone's protein that differs at residue 3, likely a read error; the protein shown was translated from the DNA. The J gene is TRDJ2, the V gene TRDV2; 8 bases are shared with TRDD3. Germline V gives CDR1 GEAIGNYY, CDR2 EKD. The CDR3 runs 14 residues. The CDR3 coding sequence is TGTGCCTTTGACACGGTGGGGGATACAGCACAACTCTTCTTT. Protein: CAFDTVGDTAQLFF.

This clone qualifies as medium-sized. This rearrangement joins TRDV1 to TRDJ1, with TRDD3 matching 8 bases. CDR1 TSWWSYY and CDR2 QGS come from the germline V gene. CDR3 length equals 18 residues. V shed 4 bases, J shed 5 bases, and the junction held 18 bases outside the gene matches. CDR3 in amino acids: CALGALSPTRGIGDKLIF. In DNA, the CDR3 is TGTGCTCTTGGGGCCCTTTCTCCTACACGGGGGATAGGAGATAAACTCATCTTT.